This T cell receptor (beta chain) is from a study of blood T cell repertoires in COVID-19. Using immunoSEQ multiplex PCR, the repertoire was profiled, and TCRdb retains in-frame clones only, with some absent. This table has 65,000 to 75,000 clones, 65% to 85% appearing once. This clone was picked up a small number of times. The sequence derives from a woman aged 55 to 70 with acute or convalescent COVID-19. Sequenced material: peripheral blood.

CDR3 sequence reads: CASTDSGTGLVFF. DNA of the CDR3: TGTGCCAGCACCGATTCCGGGACAGGGTTGGTGTTTTTT. This rearrangement joins TRBV12-3 or TRBV12-4 to TRBJ1-4; 9 bases are a match to TRBD1. The junction had 12 bases not matched to a gene; V was cut back by 7 bases and J by 15 bases. This CDR3 has 13 amino acids.